Following are 17 T cell receptor beta chains from one sample sequenced in a study of CD8 T cells in Susac syndrome. Random-hexamer reverse transcription was applied to about 0.45 to 1 ug RNA. TCRdb passed the immunoSEQ multiplex PCR reads through MiXCR, listing each CDR3 protein once. The table includes fewer than 350,000 distinct CDR3 sequences, 92% detected once. Specimen: CD4+ T cells from PBMCs. These receptors all stem from a human donor with multiple sclerosis.

The chain recombines TRBV12-3 or TRBV12-4 with TRBJ2-5, with D maybe TRBD1 (5 bases). This CDR3 contains 15 residues. The V end was cut by 5 bases, the J end by 0 bases, with 13 bases between. The CDR3 here is CASSPRRADQETQYF. As DNA, the CDR3 is TGTGCCAGCAGTCCCCGCAGGGCAGACCAAGAGACCCAGTACTTC.

The V gene is TRBV29-1, the J gene TRBJ1-2; D uncertain. Germline V lookup: CDR1 SQVTM, CDR2 ANQGSEA. The CDR3 covers 12 residues. Trimming shortened V by 8 bases and J by 2 bases, and 12 bases separated the two germline ends. This chain's CDR3 is CSSNTKNYGYTF. The CDR3, as DNA: TGCAGCTCAAATACCAAGAACTATGGCTACACCTTC.

This clonotype was recorded only once. The J gene is TRBJ1-5, the V gene TRBV10-3; D uncertain. V lost 0 bases and J lost 0, with 12 bases in between. There are 17 residues in the CDR3. Germline V lookup: CDR1 ENHRY, CDR2 SYGVKD. The CDR3 sequence is CAISESLGSTSNQPQHF. DNA of the CDR3: TGTGCCATCAGTGAGTCTCTGGGCAGTACTAGCAATCAGCCCCAGCATTTT.

The CDR3 protein is CASSLVTGLGPTDTQYF. The CDR3 nucleotides are TGTGCCAGCAGCTTAGTAACGGGACTAGGACCCACAGATACGCAGTATTTT. The chain combines TRBV5-6 with TRBJ2-3, with TRBD2 matching over 8 bases. The J segment lost 2 bases and the V segment lost 2 bases, leaving 10 bases of the junction unmatched. CDR1 is SGHDT and CDR2 is YYEEEE in the germline V gene. CDR3 length: 17 amino acids. The variable domain in full, with the rest retrieved from reference TRBV5-6 and TRBJ2-3, is DAGVTQSPTHLIKTRGQQVTLRCSPKSGHDTVSWYQQALGQGPQFIFQYYEEEERQRGNFPDRFSGHQFPNYSSELNVNALLLGDSALYLCASSLVTGLGPTDTQYFGPGTRLTVL.

The V and J genes are TRBV6-2 or TRBV6-3 and TRBJ2-5; a possible D gene is TRBD1 (5 bases). Germline V gives CDR1 MNHEY, CDR2 SVGEGT. V lost 8 bases and J 2 bases, leaving 18 bases between the germline ends. The CDR3 consists of 15 residues. CDR3 sequence: CASSGIYRQQETQYF. CDR3 coding DNA: TGTGCCAGCTCAGGGATCTACAGGCAACAAGAGACCCAGTACTTC.

The chain recombines TRBV5-1 with TRBJ1-3; the D is unclear. The CDR3 runs to 14 residues. Germline loops: CDR1 SGHRS, CDR2 YFSETQ. V was pared by 5 bases and J by 0 bases, with 9 bases between. CDR3 nucleotides: TGCGCCAGCAGGCCGGAGATCTCTGGAAACACCATATATTTT. This sequence encodes CASRPEISGNTIYF.

This clonotype appeared a single time. V is TRBV10-3 and J is TRBJ2-2; a possible D gene is TRBD1 (6 bases). CDR3 length: 11 residues. The V gene lost 7 bases and the J gene lost 8 bases, with 8 bases spanning the gap. In germline, CDR1 is ENHRY, CDR2 SYGVKD. CDR3: CAIKGEGELFF. In DNA form, the CDR3 reads TGTGCCATCAAGGGGGAAGGGGAGCTGTTTTTT.

This rearrangement joins TRBV29-1 to TRBJ1-1; 7 nucleotides line up with TRBD1. The CDR3 spans 11 residues. V gave up 7 bases and J gave up 7 bases; unmatched junction bases: 6. The germline CDR1 and CDR2 sequences are SQVTM and ANQGSEA. CDR3 sequence reads: CSGLRDSEAFF. In nucleotides, the CDR3 is TGCAGCGGACTCCGGGACAGTGAAGCTTTCTTT.

The gene calls are TRBV6-2 or TRBV6-3 and TRBJ2-1, with TRBD1 matching over 10 bases. V was pared by 2 bases and J by 7 bases, with 2 bases of the junction left unmatched. The CDR3 length is 14 residues. CDR1 MNHEY and CDR2 SVGEGT come from the germline V gene. The DNA of the CDR3 is TGTGCCAGCAGTTACGACAGGGGGCCTAATGAGCAGTTCTTC. Amino acids: CASSYDRGPNEQFF.

The chain joins TRBV28 to TRBJ1-2, with TRBD1 identical over 7 bases. The CDR3 extends over 15 amino acids. The germline gives CDR1 MDHEN, CDR2 SYDVKM. V shed 1 base and J 7 bases; nucleotides not matched to a gene: 9. The CDR3 protein is CASSLSIGTASGYTF. Written as DNA, the CDR3 is TGTGCCAGCAGTTTATCCATCGGGACAGCCTCTGGCTACACCTTC.

The V gene is TRBV20-1, the J gene TRBJ1-1; D remains ambiguous. The germline V gene has CDR1 DFQATT and CDR2 SNEGSKA (reference sequence). With 3 bases removed from V and 1 base from J, the gap between germline ends came to 12 bases. CDR3 length: 14 residues. This CDR3 is CSARENSGNTEAFF. In nucleotides, the CDR3 is TGCAGTGCTAGGGAGAACAGCGGGAACACTGAAGCTTTCTTT.

This chain uses TRBV5-6 with TRBJ2-4; D may be TRBD2 (5 bases). Germline-derived CDR1 and CDR2 are SGHDT and YYEEEE. Trimming took 4 bases from V and 8 from J, leaving 16 bases between them. The CDR3 contains 14 residues. CDR3 protein: CASSLSGGADIQYF. CDR3 DNA sequence: TGTGCCAGCAGCCTTTCCGGAGGAGCGGACATTCAGTACTTC. Variable domain in full (rest from reference TRBV5-6 and TRBJ2-4): DAGVTQSPTHLIKTRGQQVTLRCSPKSGHDTVSWYQQALGQGPQFIFQYYEEEERQRGNFPDRFSGHQFPNYSSELNVNALLLGDSALYLCASSLSGGADIQYFGAGTRLSVL.

The chain is built from TRBV3-1 and TRBJ2-1, with 9 bases identical to TRBD2. CDR3 length: 15 amino acids. In germline, CDR1 is LGHDT, CDR2 YNNKEL (reference sequence). The V segment lost 1 base and the J segment 7 bases; nucleotides outside the gene matches: 5. DNA of the CDR3: TGTGCCAGCAGCCAAGTAGCGGGGGCCCAGAATGAGCAGTTCTTC. Its protein product is CASSQVAGAQNEQFF.

The V call is TRBV4-3, the J call TRBJ1-5; D gene unclear. CDR3 length: 13 residues. From germline, CDR1 is LGHNA and CDR2 YSLEER. The V and J ends lost 3 bases and 7 bases respectively, with 10 bases between them. The DNA for the CDR3 is TGCGCCAGCAGCCATGAGATTGGGCAGCCCCAGCATTTT. Protein sequence: CASSHEIGQPQHF.

The table lists this clonotype with a count of one. The rearrangement links TRBV28 to TRBJ2-1, with 8 positions matching TRBD2. V lost 8 bases and J lost 4; bases outside the gene matches: 4. The germline V gene encodes CDR1 MDHEN and CDR2 SYDVKM. The length of the CDR3 is 13 residues. CDR3 DNA: TGTGCCAGCGTCGGGGGGGGGTACAATGAGCAGTTCTTC. Translating it yields CASVGGGYNEQFF. The entire variable domain, with the rest obtained from reference TRBV28 and TRBJ2-1, is as follows: DVKVTQSSRYLVKRTGEKVFLECVQDMDHENMFWYRQDPGLGLRLIYFSYDVKMKEKGDIPEGYSVSREKKERFSLILESASTNQTSMYLCASVGGGYNEQFFGPGTRLTVL.

This chain joins TRBV19 and TRBJ1-5; D perhaps matches TRBD1 (5 bases). The CDR3 extends over 15 amino acids. Germline V gene sequence: CDR1 LNHDA, CDR2 SQIVND (reference sequence). Trimming shortened V by 8 bases and J by 5 bases, and 19 bases separated the two germline ends. The CDR3 reads CASGTSGGGHQPQHF. CDR3 DNA: TGTGCCAGTGGAACATCCGGGGGAGGTCATCAGCCCCAGCATTTT.

This chain connects TRBV20-1 to TRBJ2-1; 7 bases match TRBD2. CDR1 DFQATT and CDR2 SNEGSKA come from the germline V gene (reference sequence). V shed 5 bases and J 2 bases; nucleotides not matched to a gene: 6. CDR3 length: 14 amino acids. CDR3 nucleotide sequence: TGCAGTGCTGTTGGGGACTACACCTACAATGAGCAGTTCTTC. Translating gives CSAVGDYTYNEQFF.